The entry that follows covers one TCR beta chain sequence. The entry originates in a study of T-cell memory formation after mild COVID-19. TCRdb re-analysed the 5' RACE reads in MiXCR, keeping a single row per CDR3 protein. The repertoire holds some 150,000 distinct CDR3 sequences, with less than 20% as singletons. The CDR3 is 13 amino acids. V was trimmed by 2 bases and J by 7 bases, leaving 11 bases between them. Germline loops: CDR1 MNHEY, CDR2 SVGAGI. This sequence originates from an adult woman who had mild COVID-19 (a few samples of this study predate the infection). Cell type and time point are not known. The sequencing sample was made of PBMCs or a T cell subset sorted from them (not recorded which). The gene calls are TRBV6-5 and TRBJ1-2; D unclear. The CDR3 is CASSYGRASGYTF. The CDR3 nucleotides read TGTGCCAGCAGTTACGGGAGGGCCAGTGGCTACACCTTC.